The 3 T cell receptor beta chains listed next were all sequenced from one sample in a study of T cell responses to AZD1222 COVID-19 vaccine (dated by TCRdb to 2020 to 2023). In light of the paper, this sample's time point label describes: about 28 days (+/-7) after the second vaccine dose. The receptor library was made with the immunoSEQ multiplex PCR assay. Held by TCRdb, this immuneACCESS table contains in-frame sequences only and omits some clones. Under half of the omission traces to an unresolved V gene where checked; the cause of the rest is unknown. For this sample the table gives 100,000 to 120,000 clones, of which approximately 90% were detected only once. The top ten clones comprise about 15% of the sample. Sample: peripheral blood, taken 28 days after the second AZD1222 dose. The origin of the receptors is an adult who received the AZD1222 COVID-19 vaccine.

The V gene is TRBV28, the J gene TRBJ2-3, with unresolved D. Germline V gene data show CDR1 as MDHEN and CDR2 as SYDVKM. This CDR3 comprises 13 residues. Trimming removed 1 base at V and 4 bases at J, with 6 bases between. Here the CDR3 DNA reads TGTGCCAGCAGTTTATCGGTCCCAGATACGCAGTATTTT. This sequence encodes CASSLSVPDTQYF.

CDR3 residues: CASSDGGKVNQPQHF. CDR3 DNA sequence: TGTGCCAGCAGTGATGGTGGAAAGGTCAATCAGCCCCAGCATTTT. The gene calls are TRBV6-4 and TRBJ1-5, with D uncertain. Trimming took 3 bases from V and 3 from J, leaving 12 bases between them. The CDR3 length is 15 residues. Germline CDR1 is MRHNA and CDR2 is SNTAGT.

The count of this clone is one. The V call is TRBV28, the J call TRBJ1-5; TRBD1 is a possible D gene (6 bases). Germline V gene sequence: CDR1 MDHEN, CDR2 SYDVKM. V was trimmed by 10 bases and J by 6 bases, leaving 16 bases between them. The CDR3 is 13 amino acids. CDR3 sequence: CATIRGGGQPQHF. As DNA, the CDR3 is TGTGCCACCATTCGGGGGGGCGGTCAGCCCCAGCATTTT. The entire variable domain, with the rest obtained from reference TRBV28 and TRBJ1-5, is as follows: DVKVTQSSRYLVKRTGEKVFLECVQDMDHENMFWYRQDPGLGLRLIYFSYDVKMKEKGDIPEGYSVSREKKERFSLILESASTNQTSMYLCATIRGGGQPQHFGDGTRLSIL.